The text below deals with one T cell receptor (beta chain). The antigen is undetermined. This CDR3 contains 14 residues. Germline values: CDR1 MGHRA, CDR2 YSYEKL. What made the TCR beta cDNA was 5'RACE template switching with UMIs. TCRdb reprocessed the 5' RACE reads; each CDR3 protein has one entry and no DNA is given. The data show 400,000 to 550,000 distinct CDR3 sequences, and the top ten clones hold 7.3%. These data are taken from a study of T cells expressing NK-cell markers. Study information: It was sorted CD3+CD56-NKG2C+, CD3+CD56+NKG2C- and CD3+CD56+NKG2C+ T cells that provided the TCR beta repertoires.

Study-wide findings and caveats: Once again these clonotypes came out on top in the CD3+CD56-NKG2C+ fraction of a few donors. More than five donors showed dominant NKG2C+ clonotypes comprising roughly 1.0-7.5% of their CD8+ T cells.

The rearrangement uses TRBV4-1 and TRBJ2-3. Sequencing was performed on blood T cells: a sorted CD56 or NKG2C T cell subset, CD4+ or CD8+ T cells, or bulk PBMC T cells (not recorded which). The source is a woman aged 18-70 years in good health. The CDR3 is CASSQDGFTDTQYF.